This T cell receptor (beta chain) originates from a study of blood T cells in healthy people across ages. On this clonotype itself: What it binds is not known.

Donor samples were obtained from healthy Caucasian individuals from Russia, aged 6 to 90. Broader study findings: Per million T cells, the diversity of TCR beta decreased roughly linearly as age advanced.

Germline V gene data show CDR1 as SGHAT and CDR2 as FQNNGV. Trimming removed 0 bases at V and 7 bases at J, with 10 bases between. The CDR3 covers 14 residues. Combining a sample-barcoded 5' primer with a J-beta primer mix, a second PCR ran for about 6 to 12 cycles. Every cDNA molecule carried a tag from a template-switch adaptor bearing 12 random nucleotides. TCRdb re-called the 5' RACE reads through MiXCR, storing one row per CDR3 protein. The sample records roughly 930,000 distinct CDR3 sequences, roughly 43% being singletons. The chain employs TRBV11-2 and TRBJ2-1, with D perhaps TRBD1 (6 bases). The TCR was taken from a man aged 25 to 40 in good health. Sequences were obtained from blood. The CDR3 DNA reads as TGTGCCAGCAGCTTAGACACTACAGGGAATGAGCAGTTCTTC. The encoded protein is CASSLDTTGNEQFF.